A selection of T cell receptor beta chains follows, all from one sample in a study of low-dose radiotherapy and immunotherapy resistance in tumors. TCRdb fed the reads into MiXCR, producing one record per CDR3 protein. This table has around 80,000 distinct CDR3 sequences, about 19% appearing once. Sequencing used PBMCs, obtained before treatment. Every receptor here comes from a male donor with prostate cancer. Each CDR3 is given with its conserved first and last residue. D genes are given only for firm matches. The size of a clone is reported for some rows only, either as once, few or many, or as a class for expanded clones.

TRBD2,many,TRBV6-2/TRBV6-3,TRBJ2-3,TGCGCCAGCAGTGTGGCTTCGGGAGGGCTCGATACGCAGTATTTT,CASSVASGGLDTQYF
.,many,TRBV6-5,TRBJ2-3,TGTGCCAGCAGTTTCAAACCGTGGACAAGTGGAGATACGCAGTATTTT,CASSFKPWTSGDTQYF
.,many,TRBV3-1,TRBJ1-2,TGTGCCAGCAGCCAACACTTCGTGGACTATGGCTACACCTTC,CASSQHFVDYGYTF
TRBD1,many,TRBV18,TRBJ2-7,TGTGCCAGCTCATCGCGGACAGGGGGTAGCTCCTACGAGCAGTACTTC,CASSSRTGGSSYEQYF
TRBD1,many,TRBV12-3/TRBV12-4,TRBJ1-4,TGTGCCAGCAGTCTGGGACAGGGTTTTAATGAAAAACTGTTTTTT,CASSLGQGFNEKLFF
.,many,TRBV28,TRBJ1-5,TGTGCCAGCAGCCCTTTTTCGGGACAAAGGAGCAATCAGCCCCAGCATTTT,CASSPFSGQRSNQPQHF
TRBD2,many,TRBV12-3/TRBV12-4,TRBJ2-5,TGTGCCAGCAGCCTGACGACTAGCGGGGGGAGCGAGACCCAGTACTTC,CASSLTTSGGSETQYF
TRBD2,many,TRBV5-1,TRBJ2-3,TGCGCCAGCAGCTTGGATAGCGGGGGGGCCTCATCTCCGCAGTATTTT,CASSLDSGGASSPQYF
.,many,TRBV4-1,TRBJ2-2,TGCGCCAGCAGCCCAGCGGGCGGGGAGCTGTTTTTT,CASSPAGGELFF
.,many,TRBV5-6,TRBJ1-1,TGTGCCAGCAGCTTGGACAGGGTTCTGAGTACTGAAGCTTTCTTT,CASSLDRVLSTEAFF
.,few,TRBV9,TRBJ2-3,TGTGCCAGCAGCGTAGTCGGAGGGGCAGATACGCAGTATTTT,CASSVVGGADTQYF
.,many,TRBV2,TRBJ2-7,TGTGCCAGCAAGACGACAGTGGAGCAGTACTTC,CASKTTVEQYF
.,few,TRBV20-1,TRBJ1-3,TGCAGTGCTAGATTGCAGGGGGGAAACACCATATATTTT,CSARLQGGNTIYF
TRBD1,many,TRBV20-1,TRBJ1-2,TGCAGTGCTAGAGCCGACAGGGTGGCCTATGGCTACACCTTC,CSARADRVAYGYTF
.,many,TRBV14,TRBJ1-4,TGTGCCAGCAGCCAAGCCGGTTGGGGCACTAATGAAAAACTGTTTTTT,CASSQAGWGTNEKLFF
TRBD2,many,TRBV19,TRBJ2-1,TGTGCCAGTAGTTCCGACGGACTAGGACTCTACAATGAGCAGTTCTTC,CASSSDGLGLYNEQFF
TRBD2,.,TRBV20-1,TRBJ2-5,TGCAGTGCTTTCCGTGGCGGGGGGTTTCAAGAGACCCAGTACTTC,CSAFRGGGFQETQYF
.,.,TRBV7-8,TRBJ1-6,TGTGCCAGCAGCTCAAGACAGAGCTCCTATAATTCACCCCTCCACTTT,CASSSRQSSYNSPLHF
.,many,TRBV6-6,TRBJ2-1,TGTGCCAGCAGACTGACAGACTACAATGAGCAGTTCTTC,CASRLTDYNEQFF
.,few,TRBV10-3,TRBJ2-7,TGTGCCATCAGTTACGAGCAGGCGAGCTCCTACGAGCAGTACTTC,CAISYEQASSYEQYF
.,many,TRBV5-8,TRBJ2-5,TGTGCCAGCAGCTTGGCTCGGACGGCGGCCCGGGCCCAGTACTTC,CASSLARTAARAQYF
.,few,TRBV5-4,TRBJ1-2,TGTGCCAGCAGTCTCATGAGCGGGTCACCCCGTTATGGCTACACCTTC,CASSLMSGSPRYGYTF
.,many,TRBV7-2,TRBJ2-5,TGTGCCAGCAGCCCACTTGGTGCGGGTGAGACCCAGTACTTC,CASSPLGAGETQYF
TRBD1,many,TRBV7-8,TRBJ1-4,TGTGCCAGCAGCCCACGATTGGGACAGGGTGGCGAAAAACTGTTTTTT,CASSPRLGQGGEKLFF
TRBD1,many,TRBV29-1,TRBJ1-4,TGCAGCGTTGGACAGGGGGCTCGGACGGGCAGCGAAAAACTGTTTTTT,CSVGQGARTGSEKLFF
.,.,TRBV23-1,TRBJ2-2,TGCGCCAGCAGTCAACAACCCAGAGGTAGTGCGAACACCGGGGAGCTGTTTTTT,CASSQQPRGSANTGELFF
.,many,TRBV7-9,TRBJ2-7,TGTGCCAGCAGCTTAGGGCAGAATGCCTACGAGCAGTACTTC,CASSLGQNAYEQYF
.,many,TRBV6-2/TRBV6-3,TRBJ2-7,TGTGCCAGCGGCAGGGGACGGTTCTCCTACGAGCAGTACTTC,CASGRGRFSYEQYF
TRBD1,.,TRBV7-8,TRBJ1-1,TGTGCCAGCAGCCTTCAGGGGGGACAGGGCACTGAAGCTTTCTTT,CASSLQGGQGTEAFF
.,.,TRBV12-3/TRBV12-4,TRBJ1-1,TGTGCCAGCAGTTTTAGCGGGGGGCTGTCGGTCGTCACTGAAGCTTTCTTT,CASSFSGGLSVVTEAFF
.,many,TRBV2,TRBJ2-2,TGTGCCAGCAGCCGACTAGTTTCGAACACCGGGGAGCTGTTTTTT,CASSRLVSNTGELFF
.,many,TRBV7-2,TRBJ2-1,TGTGCCAGCAGCCACGGGACGTCTAGCTACAATGAGCAGTTCTTC,CASSHGTSSYNEQFF
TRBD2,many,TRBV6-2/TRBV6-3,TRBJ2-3,TGTGCCAGCAGTTACGTGGCGGGGGGGATAGATACGCAGTATTTT,CASSYVAGGIDTQYF
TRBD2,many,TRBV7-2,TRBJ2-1,TGTGCCAGCAGGAAGGAAGCGGGGGGGCAACATGAGCAGTTCTTC,CASRKEAGGQHEQFF
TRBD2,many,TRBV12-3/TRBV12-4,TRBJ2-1,TGTGCCAGCAGCGGTAGCGGGAGTAATGAGCAGTTCTTC,CASSGSGSNEQFF
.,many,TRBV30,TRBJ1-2,TGTGCCTGGAGTGTACCAGGGGTCGACACCTTC,CAWSVPGVDTF
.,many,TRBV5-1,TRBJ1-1,TGCGCCAGCAGCCCGGACCCCGGGACACTGAACACTGAAGCTTTCTTT,CASSPDPGTLNTEAFF
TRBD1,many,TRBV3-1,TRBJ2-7,TGTGCCAGCAGCCGAGGACAGGGCGCCTACGAGCAGTACTTC,CASSRGQGAYEQYF
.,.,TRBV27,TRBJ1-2,TGTGCCAGCAGTGAGACAGGTTTTGGTGGCTACACCTTC,CASSETGFGGYTF
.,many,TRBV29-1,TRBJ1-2,TGCAGCGTTGAAGATTGGGGGCGAGGCTACACCTTC,CSVEDWGRGYTF
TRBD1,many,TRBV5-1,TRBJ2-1,TGCGCCAGCAGCTCGCCGGGACAGGGATCGGAGCAGTTCTTC,CASSSPGQGSEQFF
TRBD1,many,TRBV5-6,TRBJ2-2,TGTGCCAGCAGCTTGGAGTCGAGGGACAGGGTTTGGGGGGAGCTGTTTTTT,CASSLESRDRVWGELFF
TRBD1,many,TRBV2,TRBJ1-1,TGTGCCAGCAGTAGGGACAGGGCCCCCGGGGCTGAAGCTTTCTTT,CASSRDRAPGAEAFF